These T cell receptor beta chains were read from a single sample in a study of cytomegalovirus exposure and HLA in healthy donors. The table came from immunoSEQ multiplex PCR; TCRdb's copy has only in-frame clones and leaves some out. The sample comprises 200,000 or so clones, around 85% of which are singletons, and approximately 1.5% rests with the top ten. Material for sequencing was PBMCs. Receptor source: a man between 50 and 59 years old in good health and CMV-seronegative. Both conserved end residues are part of each CDR3. A D gene is named only where the DNA matches it firmly. The size field is filled for only some rows; it gives once, few, many or a size class.

abundance	j_gene	d_gene	v_gene	CDR3aa	CDR3nt
NA	TRBJ1-1	TRBD1	TRBV6-1	CASSEPGQPKNAFF	TGTGCCAGCAGTGAACCGGGACAGCCCAAGAATGCTTTCTTT
once	TRBJ2-1	NA	TRBV10-3	CAISESQFGADYNEQFF	TGTGCCATCAGTGAGTCGCAGTTTGGCGCGGACTACAATGAGCAGTTCTTC
once	TRBJ2-1	NA	TRBV27	CASNPWVSGMGGYNEQFF	TGTGCCAGCAACCCTTGGGTCTCCGGGATGGGGGGTTACAATGAGCAGTTCTTC
once	TRBJ2-3	NA	TRBV19	CASINRRSDTQYF	TGTGCCAGTATCAATAGGAGGTCAGATACGCAGTATTTT
NA	TRBJ2-7	TRBD2	TRBV7-9	CASIPPFGGSNYEQYF	TGTGCCAGCATCCCTCCTTTTGGCGGGAGCAACTACGAGCAGTACTTC
NA	TRBJ2-1	NA	TRBV15	CATSTRAQGHNEQFF	TGTGCCACCAGCACCCGTGCTCAGGGCCACAATGAGCAGTTCTTC
NA	TRBJ2-1	TRBD1	TRBV5-4	CASSWTGVGEQFF	TGTGCCAGCAGTTGGACAGGGGTCGGTGAGCAGTTCTTC
NA	TRBJ2-7	TRBD2	TRBV19	CATRIGTSDSYEQYF	TGTGCCACTCGGATCGGGACTAGCGACTCCTACGAGCAGTACTTC
few	TRBJ2-7	TRBD1	TRBV5-1	CASSGWTGAGREQYF	TGCGCCAGCAGCGGGTGGACAGGTGCGGGTCGCGAGCAGTACTTC
NA	TRBJ2-7	NA	TRBV7-8	CASSPRAQLNHEQYF	TGTGCCAGCAGCCCCCGAGCCCAATTAAATCACGAGCAGTACTTC
NA	TRBJ2-7	TRBD1	TRBV5-1	CASSLGQGLSEQYF	TGCGCCAGCAGCTTGGGACAGGGGTTGAGCGAGCAGTACTTC
NA	TRBJ2-1	TRBD1	TRBV5-1	CASSLHPGQGSEQFF	TGCGCCAGCAGCTTGCATCCGGGACAGGGATCTGAGCAGTTCTTC
NA	TRBJ2-5	NA	TRBV28	CASSSRTPGTQYF	TGTGCCAGCAGCTCCCGGACACCGGGCACCCAGTACTTC
NA	TRBJ2-7	NA	TRBV7-8	CASSLGGGAVSYEQYF	TGTGCCAGCAGCTTAGGTGGCGGGGCAGTTTCCTACGAGCAGTACTTC
NA	TRBJ2-1	NA	TRBV6-4	CASSQDSSYNEQFF	TGTGCCAGCAGCCAGGATAGCTCCTACAATGAGCAGTTCTTC
NA	TRBJ2-1	TRBD2	TRBV28	CASSSLSYSGRASEQFF	TGTGCCAGCAGTTCTTTATCTTATAGCGGGAGGGCCAGTGAGCAGTTCTTC
once	TRBJ2-3	NA	TRBV25-1	CASNRAGVSTDTQYF	TGTGCCAGCAACCGCGCCGGAGTTAGCACAGATACGCAGTATTTT
NA	TRBJ2-2	TRBD1	TRBV28	CASSLWGQGDTGELFF	TGTGCCAGCAGTTTATGGGGACAGGGGGACACCGGGGAGCTGTTTTTT
NA	TRBJ1-2	NA	TRBV4-2	CASSQEGAGNTLNGGYTF	TGTGCCAGCAGCCAAGAGGGGGCAGGGAATACCTTGAATGGCGGCTACACCTTC
NA	TRBJ1-1	NA	TRBV2	CASTQTGSTEAFF	TGTGCCAGCACCCAAACAGGGTCCACTGAAGCTTTCTTT
NA	TRBJ1-5	NA	TRBV15	CATGQSNQPQHF	TGTGCCACCGGGCAGAGCAATCAGCCCCAGCATTTT
once	TRBJ2-1	TRBD1	TRBV6-5	CASSYRQGAEEFF	TGTGCCAGCAGTTATAGACAGGGGGCGGAGGAGTTCTTC
NA	TRBJ2-5	NA	TRBV11-2	CASSRQETQYF	TGTGCCAGCAGTCGCCAAGAGACCCAGTACTTC
NA	TRBJ2-5	TRBD1	TRBV14	CASSFPGQGALETQYF	TGTGCCAGCAGCTTCCCCGGACAGGGGGCACTGGAGACCCAGTACTTC
once	TRBJ1-1	NA	TRBV30	CAWSGKRNTEAFF	TGTGCCTGGAGTGGCAAGCGGAACACTGAAGCTTTCTTT
NA	TRBJ2-3	NA	TRBV6-4	CASSNSRSYTDTQYF	TGTGCCAGCAGTAACTCCAGGTCCTACACAGATACGCAGTATTTT
NA	TRBJ2-7	NA	TRBV6-6	CASLRRADIPYEQYF	TGTGCCAGCCTTCGTCGGGCGGACATACCCTACGAGCAGTACTTC
NA	TRBJ1-4	NA	TRBV7-3	CASSSTVIEKLFF	TGTGCCAGCAGCTCGACAGTTATTGAAAAACTGTTTTTT
NA	TRBJ1-5	TRBD1	TRBV7-6	CASSRGTATSNQPQHF	TGTGCCAGCAGCCGTGGGACAGCAACTAGCAATCAGCCCCAGCATTTT